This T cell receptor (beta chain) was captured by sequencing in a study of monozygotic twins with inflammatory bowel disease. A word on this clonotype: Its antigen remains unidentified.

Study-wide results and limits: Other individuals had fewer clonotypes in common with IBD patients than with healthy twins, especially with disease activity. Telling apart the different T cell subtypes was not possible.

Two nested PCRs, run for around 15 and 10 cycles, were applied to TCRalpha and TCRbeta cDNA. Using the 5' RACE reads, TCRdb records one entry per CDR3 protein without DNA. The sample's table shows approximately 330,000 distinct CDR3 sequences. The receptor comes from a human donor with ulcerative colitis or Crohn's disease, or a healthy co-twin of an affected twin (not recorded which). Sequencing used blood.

CDR3 amino acids: CASSSQGAGQPQHF. The chain joins TRBV7-9 to TRBJ1-5; TCRdb returns TRBD1, unconfirmable since there is no DNA. The CDR3 covers 14 residues. CDR1 and CDR2 from the germline V gene are SEHNR and FQNEAQ (reference sequence).